The clone carrying this T cell receptor (beta chain) occurred many times. V was clipped by 3 bases and J by 8 bases, with 14 bases between them. CDR1 and CDR2 from the germline V gene are SGHTA and FQGTGA. The CDR3 consists of 14 residues. The library was built from about 400 ng RNA with molecular barcoded adaptors for alpha/delta and beta/gamma chains. TCRdb reanalysed the reads using MiXCR and keeps one entry per CDR3 protein. The sample lists some 30,000 distinct CDR3 sequences; less than 20% were seen once. The sample belongs to a study of read filtering for tumor transcriptome and immune sequencing.

What was sequenced was a population of CD138-negative cells sorted from bone marrow. This chain links TRBV7-3 with TRBJ2-1; D possibly uses TRBD1 or TRBD2 (6 bases each). This clonotype was sampled from a donor at least 40 years old with multiple myeloma. CDR3 bases: TGTGCCAGCAGCTTGGGTGGGGGGCAACATGAGCAGTTCTTC. This gives the protein CASSLGGGQHEQFF.